A selection of T cell receptor beta chains follows, all from one sample in a study of neurological immune-mediated disorders. TCRdb passed the 5' RACE reads through MiXCR, listing each CDR3 protein once. The repertoire holds about 59,000 distinct CDR3 sequences, with 24% as singletons. Sequencing was done on a sample of PBMCs. The receptors stem from a man between 60 and 75 years old with HTLV-1-associated myelopathy (HAM/TSP). CDR3s include the opening cysteine and the closing phenylalanine or tryptophan. D genes are given only for firm matches. Clone size is shown for a subset of rows, as once, few, many or a class of expanded clone.

D gene	V gene	clone size	J gene	CDR3 DNA	CDR3 protein
TRBD2	TRBV15	.	TRBJ2-7	TGTGCCACCAGCAGAGTTAGCGGGGCCTACGAGCAGTACTTC	CATSRVSGAYEQYF
TRBD2	TRBV20-1	many	TRBJ2-5	TGCAGTGCTAGACCCCCTGGACTAGCGGAAGAGACCCAGTACTTC	CSARPPGLAEETQYF
.	TRBV5-1	many	TRBJ2-5	TGCGCCAGCAGCTTGGTCCGGGGCGGAGAGACCCAGTACTTC	CASSLVRGGETQYF
TRBD2	TRBV5-1	many	TRBJ2-3	TGCGCCAGCGCTCCGACTAGCCTCGCAGATACGCAGTATTTT	CASAPTSLADTQYF
.	TRBV19	.	TRBJ1-5	TGTGCCAGTAGTATATCAGGGAATCAGCCCCAGCATTTT	CASSISGNQPQHF
.	TRBV20-1	many	TRBJ1-1	TGCAGTGCTACCCGTACCCCAGGCACTGAAGCTTTCTTT	CSATRTPGTEAFF
TRBD1	TRBV11-1	many	TRBJ1-2	TGTGCCAGCAGCTTAGGAAGACAGGGGGATGGCTACACCTTC	CASSLGRQGDGYTF
.	TRBV12-3/TRBV12-4	many	TRBJ2-1	TGTGCCAGCAGTTCGTCCCGGGCCTCCTACAATGAGCAGTTCTTC	CASSSSRASYNEQFF
.	TRBV20-1	many	TRBJ2-6	TGCAGTGCCTGGTTGCCTGGGGCCAACGTCCTGACTTTC	CSAWLPGANVLTF
.	TRBV19	few	TRBJ2-7	TGTGCCAGTAGTGTCCGAGGGGCCTTGGGGGAGCAGTACTTC	CASSVRGALGEQYF
.	TRBV29-1	many	TRBJ1-2	TGCAGCATTGATGACTCAGGGGTTTCCTATGGCTACACCTTC	CSIDDSGVSYGYTF
TRBD2	TRBV5-1	many	TRBJ2-3	TGCGCCAGCAGCTGGCAAACCGGGACTACGGATACGCAGTATTTT	CASSWQTGTTDTQYF
.	TRBV12-3/TRBV12-4	many	TRBJ2-7	TGTGCCAGCAGCCTGGACCATTACGAGCAGTACTTC	CASSLDHYEQYF
TRBD2	TRBV2	many	TRBJ2-7	TGTGCCAGCAGTGTGGGACTAGCTTCCGAGCAGTACTTC	CASSVGLASEQYF
TRBD2	TRBV5-1	.	TRBJ2-7	TGCGCCAGCAGCCCAGGACTAGCGGGAGTCCTAAGGGCATACTTC	CASSPGLAGVLRAYF
.	TRBV20-1	few	TRBJ2-7	TGCAGTGCTCCCAACCAAGACTTTCCCCACGAGCAGTACTTC	CSAPNQDFPHEQYF
TRBD1	TRBV5-5	.	TRBJ1-4	TGTGCCAGCAGCCCCCAGACAGGGGGTAGCGAAAAACTGTTTTTT	CASSPQTGGSEKLFF
.	TRBV20-1	many	TRBJ2-1	TGCAGTGCCACTTGGACTGTCGATGAGCAGTTCTTC	CSATWTVDEQFF
.	TRBV21-1	many	TRBJ1-6	TGTGCCAGCAGCAAAGCGCGGAATTCACCCCTCCACTTT	CASSKARNSPLHF
.	TRBV21-1	few	TRBJ2-2	TGTGCCAGCAGTATGACACCGGGTGGAGAGACCGGGGAGCTGTTTTTT	CASSMTPGGETGELFF
.	TRBV2	many	TRBJ2-1	TGTGCCAGCAGTGTTGGGCGGGGAGGATACAATGAGCAGTTCTTC	CASSVGRGGYNEQFF
.	TRBV29-1	many	TRBJ1-2	TGCAGCGTTGATCAGGGCCCCTATGGCTACACCTTC	CSVDQGPYGYTF
TRBD2	TRBV5-1	many	TRBJ2-1	TGCGCCAGCAGCTTTGGACTAGCCGGCTCCTACAATGAGCAGTTCTTC	CASSFGLAGSYNEQFF
TRBD1	TRBV7-8	many	TRBJ2-5	TGTGCCAGCAGCATCGACAGGGAAGAGACCCAGTACTTC	CASSIDREETQYF
TRBD2	TRBV20-1	many	TRBJ2-1	TGCAGTGCTAGAGTAGCGGGAGCCAAATCCTACAATGAGCAGTTCTTC	CSARVAGAKSYNEQFF
.	TRBV27	many	TRBJ2-6	TGTGCCAGCAGTCCCGCGCCACAGGGCTACAGATCTGGGGCCAACGTCCTGACTTTC	CASSPAPQGYRSGANVLTF
TRBD1	TRBV6-2/TRBV6-3	few	TRBJ1-2	TGTGCCAGCAAACGGACAGGGATAAACTATGGCTACACCTTC	CASKRTGINYGYTF
TRBD2	TRBV5-1	many	TRBJ2-1	TGCGCCAGCAGGTTGAGCGGGAGGGCCATCTATGAGCAGTTCTTC	CASRLSGRAIYEQFF
.	TRBV20-1	many	TRBJ1-2	TGCAGTGCTAGAGAGGGCGGATTATATGGCTACACCTTC	CSAREGGLYGYTF
TRBD2	TRBV7-9	many	TRBJ2-1	TGTGCCAGCAGCTTAGCAGGGACTAGCGGAACGATGGAGAATGAGCAGTTCTTC	CASSLAGTSGTMENEQFF
.	TRBV29-1	many	TRBJ2-7	TGCAGCGTTGCAACCGGGCCTGGGCTCGAGCAGTACTTC	CSVATGPGLEQYF
.	TRBV10-3	many	TRBJ1-1	TGTGCCATCAGTGATACAGCGCTAAACACTGAAGCTTTCTTT	CAISDTALNTEAFF
.	TRBV5-1	many	TRBJ2-3	TGCGCCAGCAGCTTAGAACGGCACTCTGATACGCAGTATTTT	CASSLERHSDTQYF
.	TRBV7-3	many	TRBJ2-2	TGTGCCAGCAGCTTAAACCCAGGAAGGAGAACCGGGGAGCTGTTTTTT	CASSLNPGRRTGELFF
.	TRBV20-1	many	TRBJ2-7	TGCAGTGCCCGCCCGGGAGCGGGTCCAGCCGAGCAGTACTTC	CSARPGAGPAEQYF
TRBD2	TRBV20-1	many	TRBJ2-1	TGCAGTGCTTACTTGCCTAGCGGGAGTGGAAATGAGCAGTTCTTC	CSAYLPSGSGNEQFF
.	TRBV12-3/TRBV12-4	.	TRBJ1-1	TGTGCCAGCAGTCAGGGGTACACTGAAGCTTTCTTT	CASSQGYTEAFF
.	TRBV5-1	.	TRBJ1-2	TGCGCCAGCAGCTCAGGGGTACGGGGCTACACCTTC	CASSSGVRGYTF
.	TRBV20-1	many	TRBJ2-1	TGCAGTGCTAGGGACTTCGCCCCCCAGTCCTACAATGAGCAGTTCTTC	CSARDFAPQSYNEQFF
TRBD1	TRBV7-2	many	TRBJ1-4	TGTGCCAGAACCAAGTCGGGGACAGATACAACTAATGAAAAACTGTTTTTT	CARTKSGTDTTNEKLFF
.	TRBV20-1	.	TRBJ1-1	TGCAGTGCTAGAGCCGCCAAGGGTTTAAGGACTGAAGCTTTCTTT	CSARAAKGLRTEAFF
TRBD1	TRBV5-1	.	TRBJ2-3	TGCGCCAGCAGCCCCACAGGGGTCCCACAAGATACGCAGTATTTT	CASSPTGVPQDTQYF
.	TRBV12-3/TRBV12-4	many	TRBJ1-6	TGTGCCAGCAGTTTAGCGGACAGAGGAAATTCACCCCTCCACTTT	CASSLADRGNSPLHF
TRBD2	TRBV20-1	few	TRBJ2-1	TGCAGTGCTAGACCTTCCGGGGGGGTCTACAATGAGCAGTTCTTC	CSARPSGGVYNEQFF